Listed here are 4 T cell receptor beta chains from one sample, sequenced in a study of CXCR3-negative and CXCR3-positive naive CD8 T cells. Study results and caveats: TRB CDR3s of CXCR3-positive naive cells were more hydrophobic than those of CXCR3-negative naive cells.

Their recognized antigens are unknown. TRB cDNA was prepared as libraries by UMI-labeled 5' RACE. From its re-call of the 5' RACE reads, TCRdb lists each CDR3 protein once, without DNA. The sample totals roughly 60,000 distinct CDR3 sequences. Sequenced material: naive CXCR3+ CD8+ T cells from blood. Sample subset: CD45RO-CCR7+CD27+CD95- naive CD8+ T cells expressing CXCR3 (TNR3+). The receptors come from a human donor in good health. Some clones in this sample may be carry-over from other donors' samples.

This chain connects TRBV6-4 to TRBJ2-3; TCRdb designates TRBD2, a call that cannot be tested without DNA. Germline CDR1 and CDR2: MRHNA and SNTAGT. The CDR3 is made up of 17 amino acids. The CDR3 loop is CASSDSTSGGGTDTQYF.

The rearrangement uses TRBV2 and TRBJ2-7; TCRdb proposes TRBD1, but this gene call is untestable without DNA. CDR3 length equals 15 residues. CDR1 and CDR2 (germline): SNHLY, FYNNEI. This chain's CDR3 is CASSDTGTGDYEQYF.

The CDR3 region is CASSIGGHQQFF. The V call is TRBV19, the J call TRBJ2-1; lacking DNA, the TRBD1 call made by TCRdb goes unchecked. Per germline, CDR1 LNHDA and CDR2 SQIVND (reference sequence). The CDR3 is 12 amino acids.

This chain joins TRBV6-5 and TRBJ2-1. This CDR3 has 12 residues. The germline CDR1 and CDR2 sequences are MNHEY and SVGAGI. CDR3: CASSFRNDEQFF.